This TCR beta chain appears in the sequencing data of a study of OX40 agonist ivuxolimab in advanced cancers. Background for the entire study: Ivuxolimab was a fully human IgG2 agonistic monoclonal antibody targeting the costimulatory receptor OX40 (CD134). Of the approximately 50 dose-escalation patients, hepatocellular carcinoma was present in about 20, melanoma in around 15, renal cell carcinoma in 9 and head and neck cancer in 9. Intravenous ivuxolimab was administered to patients every 2 weeks at six dose levels: 0.01, 0.1, 0.3, 1.5, 3 and 10 mg/kg. Peripheral TCRbeta sequencing was intended to test whether TCR sequence diversity was altered and clonal T-cell expansion was caused by ivuxolimab. A male proportion of about 79% and a mean age of approximately 62 years, ranging from about 20 to 80, were recorded for the dose-escalation cohort. Prior anti-PD-1, anti-PD-L1 or anti-CTLA-4 therapy was permitted, and checkpoint inhibitors had been received by roughly 40% of dose-escalation patients. The paper reports the monotherapy dose-escalation portion (N = 52 patients) of the phase I ivuxolimab trial. Partial responses occurred in three dose-escalation patients, of whom one had hepatocellular carcinoma and two had cutaneous melanoma. What the authors observed across the whole study: The antigen specificity of the clonally expanded peripheral T cells was not determined. At doses from 0.1 to 3.0 mg/kg, clonal expansion was seen in both CD4+ and CD8+ blood T cells between baseline and week 6. After ivuxolimab, CD8+ T cells had more expanded clones than CD4+ T cells on average. In the 0.1-3.0 mg/kg groups, partial responders had among the lowest normalized peripheral clonal expansion, particularly in CD8+ T cells. Low levels of normalized T-cell clonal expansion were also shown by some nonresponding patients.

Concerning this clone: The antigen it recognizes is unknown. No quality values exist for individual bases; no much larger clone is one base distant.

The trial excluded patients who had a history of autoimmune disease or who were on systemic immunosuppression. In every dose cohort, peripheral blood was drawn for TCR sequencing at baseline, cycle 4 day 1, and cycle 7 day 1. The samples were drawn from a first-in-human, open-label, multicenter phase I dose-escalation trial of ivuxolimab. The trial enrolled adults with locally advanced or metastatic head and neck squamous cell, hepatocellular, melanoma or renal cell carcinoma. Before TCR sequencing, CD4+ T cells and CD8+ T cells from peripheral blood were sorted into separate populations. V and J are truncated by 0 bases and 4 bases respectively, leaving an intervening sequence of 9 bases. The CDR3 holds 13 amino acids from the cysteine to the phenylalanine. The only DNA kept is the CDR3, 39 bases in frame from the first base. Sequences GTSNPN (CDR1) and SVGIG (CDR2) are obtained from the germline V gene (reference sequence).

For sequencing of the TCRbeta CDR3 region, genomic DNA was extracted from the sorted cells. The immunoSEQ Assay was used for sequencing of TCRbeta CDR3 regions. TCRdb obtained this table from immuneACCESS and retained in-frame rearrangements with V and J assigned. These tables miss some clones; where compared with another copy, unresolved V genes account for less than half of the shortfall, and the remainder is unexplained. In this sample the table shows approximately 28,000 clones, around 84% of which occur a single time. The ten largest clones add up to about a quarter of the sample. This receptor was obtained from an adult with an advanced solid tumor such as melanoma, head and neck, liver or kidney cancer. This receptor chain uses TRBV30 and TRBJ1-2; the D gene is perhaps TRBD1, on 5 matching bases. The specimen was CD4+ or CD8+ T cells sorted from blood, collected in a trial of the OX40 agonist ivuxolimab. In nucleotide form, the sequence is TGTGCCTGGAGTGTAGGGGCGATCTATGGCTACACCTTC. The encoded protein is CAWSVGAIYGYTF.